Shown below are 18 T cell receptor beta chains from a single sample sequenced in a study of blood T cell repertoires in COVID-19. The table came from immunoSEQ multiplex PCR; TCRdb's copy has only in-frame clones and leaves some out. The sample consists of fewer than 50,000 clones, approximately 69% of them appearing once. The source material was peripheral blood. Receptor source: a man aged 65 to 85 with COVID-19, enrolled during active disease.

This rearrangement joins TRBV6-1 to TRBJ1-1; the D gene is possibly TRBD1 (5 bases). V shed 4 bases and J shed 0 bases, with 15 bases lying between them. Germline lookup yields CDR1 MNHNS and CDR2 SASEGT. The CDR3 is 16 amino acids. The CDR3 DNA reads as TGTGCCAGCAGTGGTTTAAGGGGACTCATGAACACTGAAGCTTTCTTT. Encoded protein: CASSGLRGLMNTEAFF.

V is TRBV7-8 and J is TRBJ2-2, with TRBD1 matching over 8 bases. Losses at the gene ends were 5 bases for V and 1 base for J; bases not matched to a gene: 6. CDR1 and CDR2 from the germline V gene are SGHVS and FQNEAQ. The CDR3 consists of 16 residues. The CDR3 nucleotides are TGTGCCAGCAGCCGACGAGGACAGGGGAACACCGGGGAGCTGTTTTTT. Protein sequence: CASSRRGQGNTGELFF.

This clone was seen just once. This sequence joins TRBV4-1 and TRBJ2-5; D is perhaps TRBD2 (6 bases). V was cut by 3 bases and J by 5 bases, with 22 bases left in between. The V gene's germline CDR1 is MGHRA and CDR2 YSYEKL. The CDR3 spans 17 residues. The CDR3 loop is CASSHGRTGETRETQYF. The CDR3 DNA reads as TGCGCCAGCAGCCACGGCAGGACGGGGGAGACTCGGGAGACCCAGTACTTC.

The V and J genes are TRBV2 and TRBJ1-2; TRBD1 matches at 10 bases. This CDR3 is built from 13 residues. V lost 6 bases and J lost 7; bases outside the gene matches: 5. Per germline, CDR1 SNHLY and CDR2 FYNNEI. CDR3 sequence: CASSAGTGVGYTF. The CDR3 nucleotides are TGTGCCAGCAGCGCAGGGACAGGGGTTGGCTACACCTTC.

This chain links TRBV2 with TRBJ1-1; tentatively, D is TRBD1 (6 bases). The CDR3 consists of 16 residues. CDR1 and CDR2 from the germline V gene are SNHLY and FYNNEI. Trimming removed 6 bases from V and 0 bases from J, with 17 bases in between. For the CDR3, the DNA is TGTGCCAGCAGGGCTAGATTACAGGGTCTGAACACTGAAGCTTTCTTT. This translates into CASRARLQGLNTEAFF.

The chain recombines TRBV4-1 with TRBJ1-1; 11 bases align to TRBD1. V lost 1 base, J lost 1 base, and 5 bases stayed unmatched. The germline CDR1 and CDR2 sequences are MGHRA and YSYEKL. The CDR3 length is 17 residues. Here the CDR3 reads CASSQARTGGWNTEAFF. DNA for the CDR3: TGCGCCAGCAGCCAAGCCAGGACAGGGGGCTGGAACACTGAAGCTTTCTTT.

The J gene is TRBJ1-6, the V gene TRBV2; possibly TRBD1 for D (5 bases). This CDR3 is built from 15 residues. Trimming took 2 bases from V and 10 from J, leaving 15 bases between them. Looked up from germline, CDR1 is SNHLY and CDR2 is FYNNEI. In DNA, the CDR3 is TGTGCCAGCAGTGAATTGGGGGGACGGGGATCACCCCTCCACTTT. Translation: CASSELGGRGSPLHF.

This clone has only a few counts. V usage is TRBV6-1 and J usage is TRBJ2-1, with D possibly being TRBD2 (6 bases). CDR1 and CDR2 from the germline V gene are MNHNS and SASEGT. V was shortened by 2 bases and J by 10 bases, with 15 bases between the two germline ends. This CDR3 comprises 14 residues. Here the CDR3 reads CASSELGGSVEQFF. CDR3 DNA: TGTGCCAGCAGTGAATTGGGAGGTAGCGTCGAGCAGTTCTTC.

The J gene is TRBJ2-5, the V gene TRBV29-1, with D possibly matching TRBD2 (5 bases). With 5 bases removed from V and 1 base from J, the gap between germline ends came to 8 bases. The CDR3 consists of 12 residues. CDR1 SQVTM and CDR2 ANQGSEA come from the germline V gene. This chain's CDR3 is CSVNRGQETQYF. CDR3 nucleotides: TGCAGCGTTAATCGGGGCCAAGAGACCCAGTACTTC.

The CDR3 loop reads CASSLSFTDTQYF. The CDR3 nucleotides read TGTGCCAGCAGCTTGTCATTCACAGATACGCAGTATTTT. V and J are TRBV7-9 and TRBJ2-3; D ambiguous. Germline V gives CDR1 SEHNR, CDR2 FQNEAQ (reference sequence). This CDR3 is 13 amino acids long. With 3 bases removed from V and 2 bases from J, the gap between germline ends came to 6 bases.

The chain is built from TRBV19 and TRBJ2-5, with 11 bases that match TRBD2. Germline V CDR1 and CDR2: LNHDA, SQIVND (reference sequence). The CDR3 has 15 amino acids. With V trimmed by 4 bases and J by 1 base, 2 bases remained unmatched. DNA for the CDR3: TGTGCCAGTAGTACCGGACTAGCGGGCCAAGAGACCCAGTACTTC. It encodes CASSTGLAGQETQYF.

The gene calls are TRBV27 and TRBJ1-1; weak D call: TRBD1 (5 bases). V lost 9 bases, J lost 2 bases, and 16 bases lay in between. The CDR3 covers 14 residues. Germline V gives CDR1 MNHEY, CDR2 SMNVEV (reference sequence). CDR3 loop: CASLGLTSNTEAFF. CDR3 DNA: TGTGCCAGTTTGGGACTCACGAGTAACACTGAAGCTTTCTTT.

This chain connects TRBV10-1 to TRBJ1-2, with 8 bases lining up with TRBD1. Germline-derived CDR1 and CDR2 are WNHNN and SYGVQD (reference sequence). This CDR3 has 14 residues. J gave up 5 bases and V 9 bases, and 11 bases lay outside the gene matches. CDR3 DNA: TGCGCCAGGTCCTCGGACAGGGATCCTTATGGCTACACCTTC. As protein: CARSSDRDPYGYTF.

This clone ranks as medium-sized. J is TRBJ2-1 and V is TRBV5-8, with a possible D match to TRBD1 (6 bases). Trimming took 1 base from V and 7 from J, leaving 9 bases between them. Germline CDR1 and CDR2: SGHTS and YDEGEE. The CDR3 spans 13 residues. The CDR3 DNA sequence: TGTGCCAGCAGCTTGAGAGGGGGAAATGAGCAGTTCTTC. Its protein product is CASSLRGGNEQFF.

The CDR3 sequence: CASSPRPRGPWTSGSGEQYF. DNA for the CDR3: TGTGCCAGCAGTCCCCGGCCCCGGGGACCGTGGACTAGCGGGAGTGGCGAGCAGTACTTC. The rearrangement uses TRBV6-6 and TRBJ2-7, with 13 bases aligning to TRBD2. J lost 6 bases, V lost 5 bases, and 22 bases had no gene match. CDR1 and CDR2 from the germline V gene are MNHNY and SVGAGI (reference sequence). The CDR3 extends over 20 amino acids.

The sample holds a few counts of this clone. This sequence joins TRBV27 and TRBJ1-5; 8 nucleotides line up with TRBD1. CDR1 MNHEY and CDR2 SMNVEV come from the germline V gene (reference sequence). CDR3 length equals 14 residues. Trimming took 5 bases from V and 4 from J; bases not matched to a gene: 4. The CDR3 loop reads CASSPDRVNQPQHF. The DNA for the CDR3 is TGTGCCAGCAGTCCGGACAGGGTGAATCAGCCCCAGCATTTT.

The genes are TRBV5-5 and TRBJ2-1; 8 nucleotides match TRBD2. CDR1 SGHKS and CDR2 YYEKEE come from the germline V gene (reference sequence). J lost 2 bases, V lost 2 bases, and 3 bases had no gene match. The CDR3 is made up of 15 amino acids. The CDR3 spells CASSLGLATYNEQFF. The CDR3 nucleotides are TGTGCCAGCAGCTTAGGACTAGCTACCTACAATGAGCAGTTCTTC.

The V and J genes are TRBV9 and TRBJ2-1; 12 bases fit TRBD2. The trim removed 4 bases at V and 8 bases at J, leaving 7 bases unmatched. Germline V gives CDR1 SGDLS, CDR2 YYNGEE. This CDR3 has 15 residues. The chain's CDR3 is CASSSTSGGPHEQFF. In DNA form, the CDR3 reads TGTGCCAGCAGCTCTACTAGCGGGGGGCCCCATGAGCAGTTCTTC.